Listed below are T cell receptor beta chains from one sample, sequenced in a study of T-cell reconstitution after alpha-beta-depleted transplantation in children. MiXCR, run by TCRdb on the PCR reads, gives a single entry per CDR3 protein. The profile shows hundreds of thousands of distinct CDR3 sequences, around 13% of them singletons. Sequenced here: PBMCs, sampled before TCRalphabeta/CD19-depleted stem cell transplant. Every receptor here comes from a girl aged 2-10 years with congenital amegakaryocytic thrombocytopenia, due to receive a stem cell transplant. The CDR3 runs from the conserved cysteine through the conserved F or W. D genes are given only for firm matches. Expanded clones are given a class, and other clones once, few, many or no size at all.

D: TRBD1
V: TRBV30
J: TRBJ1-1
size: many
CDR3: CAWSARRAGGEAFF
DNA: TGTGCCTGGAGTGCACGACGGGCAGGGGGTGAAGCTTTCTTT

D: -
V: TRBV7-9
J: TRBJ1-1
size: many
CDR3: CASSLAELGQNTEAFF
DNA: TGTGCCAGCAGCTTAGCCGAGTTGGGACAGAACACTGAAGCTTTCTTT

D: -
V: TRBV20-1
J: TRBJ1-4
size: many
CDR3: CSASQGVNEKLFF
DNA: TGCAGTGCCTCCCAAGGAGTCAATGAAAAACTGTTTTTT

D: -
V: TRBV29-1
J: TRBJ1-3
size: few
CDR3: CSVGGFSGNTIYF
DNA: TGCAGCGTGGGGGGCTTCTCTGGAAACACCATATATTTT

D: -
V: TRBV5-1
J: TRBJ1-1
size: many
CDR3: CASSLSAGSAEAFF
DNA: TGCGCCAGCAGCTTGTCGGCAGGGTCGGCTGAAGCTTTCTTT

D: -
V: TRBV28
J: TRBJ2-1
size: many
CDR3: CASSLGDGQFF
DNA: TGTGCCAGCAGTTTAGGGGATGGGCAGTTCTTC

D: -
V: TRBV20-1
J: TRBJ2-3
size: -
CDR3: CSATRARRVTDTQYF
DNA: TGCAGTGCTACGAGGGCGAGGAGGGTCACAGATACGCAGTATTTT

D: TRBD1
V: TRBV7-9
J: TRBJ2-3
size: many
CDR3: CASSLGPATGGRTDTQYF
DNA: TGTGCCAGCAGCTTAGGACCCGCGACAGGGGGCAGAACAGATACGCAGTATTTT

D: -
V: TRBV29-1
J: TRBJ2-2
size: many
CDR3: CSVSSRVPTGELFF
DNA: TGCAGCGTGTCAAGCCGGGTTCCCACCGGGGAGCTGTTTTTT

D: TRBD1
V: TRBV15
J: TRBJ1-5
size: -
CDR3: CATSRDLRKRTGLYSNQPQHF
DNA: TGTGCCACCAGCAGAGACCTGCGGAAAAGGACAGGACTTTATAGCAATCAGCCCCAGCATTTT

D: -
V: TRBV11-2
J: TRBJ2-3
size: -
CDR3: CASSLVGAATDTQYF
DNA: TGTGCCAGCAGCTTAGTAGGGGCCGCCACAGATACGCAGTATTTT

D: -
V: TRBV12-3/TRBV12-4
J: TRBJ1-2
size: many
CDR3: CASTDGNYGYTF
DNA: TGTGCCAGCACCGACGGGAACTATGGCTACACCTTC

D: -
V: TRBV20-1
J: TRBJ2-7
size: many
CDR3: CSARAWGALYEQYF
DNA: TGCAGTGCTAGGGCTTGGGGGGCACTCTACGAGCAGTACTTC

D: -
V: TRBV12-3/TRBV12-4
J: TRBJ1-6
size: -
CDR3: CASSSYLTGGWNSPLHF
DNA: TGTGCCAGCAGTTCATACCTGACGGGAGGTTGGAATTCACCCCTCCACTTT

D: TRBD2
V: TRBV5-5
J: TRBJ2-1
size: -
CDR3: CASCQLYSGSGNEQFF
DNA: TGTGCCAGCTGCCAACTTTATAGCGGGAGCGGCAATGAGCAGTTCTTC

D: -
V: TRBV5-1
J: TRBJ2-1
size: few
CDR3: CASRGQEGGQSFYEQFF
DNA: TGCGCCAGCAGGGGTCAAGAGGGCGGACAATCGTTCTATGAGCAGTTCTTC

D: -
V: TRBV5-1
J: TRBJ2-1
size: -
CDR3: CASSWGRAEQFF
DNA: TGCGCCAGCAGCTGGGGTCGGGCCGAGCAGTTCTTC

D: -
V: TRBV21-1
J: TRBJ1-2
size: -
CDR3: CASSKASRVYGYTF
DNA: TGTGCCAGCAGCAAAGCGTCCAGGGTCTATGGCTACACCTTC

D: TRBD2
V: TRBV20-1
J: TRBJ2-5
size: many
CDR3: CSAWDYRGETQYF
DNA: TGCAGTGCTTGGGACTACCGGGGGGAGACCCAGTACTTC

D: TRBD1
V: TRBV7-8
J: TRBJ2-7
size: -
CDR3: CASSSGFGPGGSYEQYF
DNA: TGTGCCAGCAGCTCGGGATTCGGTCCAGGGGGATCCTACGAGCAGTACTTC

D: -
V: TRBV5-1
J: TRBJ2-3
size: -
CDR3: CASRWDTFTDTQYF
DNA: TGCGCCAGCAGATGGGACACTTTCACAGATACGCAGTATTTT

D: -
V: TRBV3-1
J: TRBJ1-2
size: -
CDR3: CASSSGDFGYTF
DNA: TGTGCCAGCAGCTCCGGGGATTTTGGCTACACCTTC

D: TRBD2
V: TRBV10-2
J: TRBJ2-3
size: many
CDR3: CASSQGLANTYTQYF
DNA: TGCGCCAGCAGCCAGGGACTAGCCAACACATATACGCAGTATTTT

D: -
V: TRBV12-3/TRBV12-4
J: TRBJ1-1
size: many
CDR3: CASSRRIEAFF
DNA: TGTGCCAGCAGCCGACGCATTGAAGCTTTCTTT

D: TRBD2
V: TRBV3-1
J: TRBJ2-3
size: -
CDR3: CASSSGNAADTQYF
DNA: TGTGCCAGCAGCAGCGGGAATGCAGCAGATACGCAGTATTTT

D: TRBD1
V: TRBV29-1
J: TRBJ2-7
size: many
CDR3: CSATGTGESGQYF
DNA: TGCAGCGCCACCGGGACAGGAGAGTCCGGGCAGTACTTC

D: -
V: TRBV20-1
J: TRBJ2-7
size: -
CDR3: CSAKPTPAGAYEQYF
DNA: TGCAGTGCCAAACCCACTCCGGCAGGGGCCTACGAGCAGTACTTC

D: TRBD2
V: TRBV10-3
J: TRBJ2-2
size: -
CDR3: CAISEPLAYQRGINTGELFF
DNA: TGTGCCATCAGTGAGCCACTAGCGTACCAAAGAGGAATAAACACCGGGGAGCTGTTTTTT

D: -
V: TRBV15
J: TRBJ2-1
size: few
CDR3: CATSRDRDYNEQFF
DNA: TGTGCCACCAGCAGAGATCGGGACTACAATGAGCAGTTCTTC

D: -
V: TRBV30
J: TRBJ1-1
size: -
CDR3: CAWNEGSDTEAFF
DNA: TGTGCCTGGAATGAGGGGAGTGACACTGAAGCTTTCTTT

D: TRBD2
V: TRBV5-7
J: TRBJ2-7
size: -
CDR3: CASSLCGSYEQYF
DNA: TGTGCCAGCAGCTTGTGCGGGAGTTACGAGCAGTACTTC

D: -
V: TRBV11-2
J: TRBJ1-1
size: -
CDR3: CASSHNMNTEAFF
DNA: TGTGCCAGCAGCCACAATATGAACACTGAAGCTTTCTTT

D: TRBD2
V: TRBV28
J: TRBJ2-1
size: many
CDR3: CASSFFLAGANEQFF
DNA: TGTGCCAGCAGTTTTTTTCTAGCGGGAGCCAATGAGCAGTTCTTC

D: -
V: TRBV6-5
J: TRBJ1-6
size: many
CDR3: CASSYFVGNSPLHF
DNA: TGTGCCAGCAGTTATTTTGTAGGAAATTCACCCCTCCACTTT

D: -
V: TRBV28
J: TRBJ2-3
size: many
CDR3: CASGSSSTDTQYF
DNA: TGTGCTAGTGGCTCCTCTAGCACAGATACGCAGTATTTT

D: -
V: TRBV5-1
J: TRBJ2-5
size: many
CDR3: CASSLVGTDQETQYF
DNA: TGCGCCAGCAGCTTGGTAGGGACTGACCAAGAGACCCAGTACTTC

D: -
V: TRBV3-1
J: TRBJ1-5
size: many
CDR3: CASSQEGQPQHF
DNA: TGTGCCAGCAGCCAAGAGGGACAGCCCCAGCATTTT

D: TRBD1
V: TRBV20-1
J: TRBJ1-5
size: many
CDR3: CSATGQYSNQPQHF
DNA: TGCAGTGCAACGGGACAGTATAGCAATCAGCCCCAGCATTTT

D: TRBD1
V: TRBV29-1
J: TRBJ2-7
size: many
CDR3: CSVGPDRAHEQYF
DNA: TGCAGCGTTGGGCCCGACAGGGCACACGAGCAGTACTTC

D: TRBD1
V: TRBV5-1
J: TRBJ1-2
size: few
CDR3: CASSLDRGALDGYTF
DNA: TGCGCCAGCAGCTTGGACAGGGGAGCGCTAGATGGCTACACCTTC

D: TRBD2
V: TRBV24-1
J: TRBJ2-3
size: many
CDR3: CATEREFGDTQYF
DNA: TGTGCCACGGAGCGGGAGTTCGGAGATACGCAGTATTTT

D: TRBD2
V: TRBV29-1
J: TRBJ2-7
size: -
CDR3: CSGYGGRLTCEQYF
DNA: TGCAGCGGCTACGGCGGGAGATTAACCTGCGAGCAGTACTTC

D: -
V: TRBV2
J: TRBJ2-1
size: many
CDR3: CASRGYNEQFF
DNA: TGTGCCAGCAGGGGGTACAATGAGCAGTTCTTC

D: TRBD2
V: TRBV29-1
J: TRBJ2-2
size: many
CDR3: CSVGGLAGPGELFF
DNA: TGCAGCGTTGGGGGACTAGCGGGACCCGGGGAGCTGTTTTTT

D: -
V: TRBV10-3
J: TRBJ2-1
size: few
CDR3: CAISGPQAVLSYNEQFF
DNA: TGTGCCATCAGTGGGCCACAAGCGGTCCTCTCCTACAATGAGCAGTTCTTC

D: TRBD2
V: TRBV4-2
J: TRBJ2-3
size: -
CDR3: CASSQQERGPTDTQYF
DNA: TGTGCCAGCAGCCAACAAGAGCGGGGACCCACAGATACGCAGTATTTT

D: TRBD2
V: TRBV10-3
J: TRBJ2-7
size: -
CDR3: CAIGTSGGSYEQYF
DNA: TGTGCCATCGGCACTAGCGGGGGCTCCTACGAGCAGTACTTC

D: -
V: TRBV4-1
J: TRBJ1-3
size: few
CDR3: CASSLRGLHGNTIYF
DNA: TGCGCCAGCAGCCTGAGGGGATTACATGGAAACACCATATATTTT

D: TRBD1
V: TRBV5-1
J: TRBJ2-7
size: few
CDR3: CASHTGDRGPLEQYF
DNA: TGCGCCAGCCACACCGGGGACAGGGGCCCTCTCGAGCAGTACTTC